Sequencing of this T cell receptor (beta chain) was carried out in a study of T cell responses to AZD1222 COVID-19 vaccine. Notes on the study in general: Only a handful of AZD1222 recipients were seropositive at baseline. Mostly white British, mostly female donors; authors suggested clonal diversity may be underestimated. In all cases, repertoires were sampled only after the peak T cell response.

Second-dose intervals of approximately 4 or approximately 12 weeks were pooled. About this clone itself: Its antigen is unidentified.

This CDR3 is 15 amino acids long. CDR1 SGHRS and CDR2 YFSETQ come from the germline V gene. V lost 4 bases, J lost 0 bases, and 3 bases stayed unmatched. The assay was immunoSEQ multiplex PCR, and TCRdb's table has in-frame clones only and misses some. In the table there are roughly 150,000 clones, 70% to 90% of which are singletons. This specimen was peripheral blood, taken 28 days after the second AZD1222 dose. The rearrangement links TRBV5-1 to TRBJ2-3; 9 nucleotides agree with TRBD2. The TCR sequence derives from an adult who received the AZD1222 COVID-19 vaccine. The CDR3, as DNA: TGCGCCAGCAGCGAGCGGGGGGATAGCACAGATACGCAGTATTTT. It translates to CASSERGDSTDTQYF.